The next 16 T cell receptor beta chains were all read from a single sample in a study of cytomegalovirus exposure and HLA in healthy donors. A multiplex PCR was run with 60 Vbeta primers and 13 Jbeta primers. Sequencing was performed with immunoSEQ multiplex PCR; in TCRdb, only in-frame clones are kept and a portion is missing. The table shows fewer than 200,000 clones, with 75% to 90% occurring only once. Sample: PBMCs. The receptors stem from a human donor in good health.

The chain is built from TRBV4-3 and TRBJ2-3, with 7 bases matching TRBD2. V lost 0 bases and J lost 4; bases outside the gene matches: 13. In germline, CDR1 is LGHNA, CDR2 YSLEER. CDR3 length: 18 residues. CDR3 protein: CASSQETPGGGGSDTQYF. CDR3 nucleotides: TGCGCCAGCAGCCAAGAGACCCCCGGCGGGGGAGGCTCAGATACGCAGTATTTT.

This clone was seen a handful of times. The chain has TRBV5-6 and TRBJ2-7; perhaps TRBD1 as D (5 bases). CDR3 length equals 16 residues. V was shortened by 2 bases and J by 3 bases, with 18 bases between the two germline ends. The V gene's germline CDR1 is SGHDT and CDR2 YYEEEE. This chain's CDR3 is CASSFGTGPWVYEQYF. DNA of the CDR3: TGTGCCAGCAGCTTCGGTACAGGTCCTTGGGTCTACGAGCAGTACTTC. Using reference TRBV5-6 and TRBJ2-7 for the parts outside the CDR3, the full variable domain is DAGVTQSPTHLIKTRGQQVTLRCSPKSGHDTVSWYQQALGQGPQFIFQYYEEEERQRGNFPDRFSGHQFPNYSSELNVNALLLGDSALYLCASSFGTGPWVYEQYFGPGTRLTVT.

To note about this clone: The conserved final phenylalanine or tryptophan is absent from the CDR3, which likely points to a read error. The DNA is left out, because the CDR3 cannot be placed on it with certainty; the CDR3 is given as TCRdb lists it. The chain joins TRBV7-9 to TRBJ1-2. Counting both end residues, the CDR3 totals 9 amino acids. Germline V lookup: CDR1 SEHNR, CDR2 FQNEAQ (reference sequence). This CDR3 reads CASSLERED.

The V gene is TRBV7-9, the J gene TRBJ1-1; D remains ambiguous. Looked up from germline, CDR1 is SEHNR and CDR2 is FQNEAQ (reference sequence). Deletions cut 1 base from V and 2 bases from J, with 11 bases between. The CDR3 sequence is 15 residues long. Written as DNA, the CDR3 is TGTGCCAGCAGCTTAGGAGGGTTCGGAAACACTGAAGCTTTCTTT. Translating it yields CASSLGGFGNTEAFF.

The table lists this clone with a few counts. The rearrangement links TRBV5-6 to TRBJ1-4; TRBD1 aligns across 8 bases. The CDR3 length is 14 residues. The germline V gene has CDR1 SGHDT and CDR2 YYEEEE. V was clipped by 7 bases and J by 7 bases; unmatched bases: 9. CDR3 DNA sequence: TGTGCCAGCGGAAGGACAGGGACTGGTGAAAAACTGTTTTTT. Protein product: CASGRTGTGEKLFF.

V gene TRBV7-2 combines with J gene TRBJ2-1; TRBD2 agrees at 8 bases. The V gene end was trimmed by 5 bases and the J gene end by 0 bases; junction bases not matched to a gene: 3. CDR1 SGHTA and CDR2 FQGNSA come from the germline V gene. This CDR3 comprises 15 residues. CDR3 coding DNA: TGTGCCAGCAGCCAAAGCGGGGGCTCCTACAATGAGCAGTTCTTC. Translating it yields CASSQSGGSYNEQFF.

J is TRBJ2-1 and V is TRBV7-9, with TRBD2 matching 10 bases. This CDR3 region has 19 residues. Unmatched junction bases numbered 19, after V lost 5 bases and J lost 6 bases. Germline CDR1 reads SEHNR; CDR2 reads FQNEAQ (reference sequence). In nucleotides, the CDR3 is TGTGCCAGCAGCCACAGACTGCTAAGCGGGGGGGCTTACGGCAATGAGCAGTTCTTC. Its protein product is CASSHRLLSGGAYGNEQFF.

The chain has TRBV2 and TRBJ1-1, with D perhaps matching TRBD1 (6 bases). The ends were cut back, 5 bases at V and 2 bases at J, with 9 bases in the middle. The CDR3 length is 13 residues. Germline V gene sequence: CDR1 SNHLY, CDR2 FYNNEI. Here the CDR3 DNA reads TGTGCCAGCAGTTGGACAGACAACACTGAAGCTTTCTTT. Translated: CASSWTDNTEAFF.

This sequence joins TRBV4-1 and TRBJ2-3; the match to TRBD2 covers 7 bases. CDR1 MGHRA and CDR2 YSYEKL come from the germline V gene. The CDR3 is 16 amino acids. The ends lost 1 base at V and 2 bases at J; junction bases unmatched: 6. The chain's CDR3 is CASSQALAAFTDTQYF. DNA of the CDR3: TGCGCCAGCAGCCAAGCCCTAGCGGCCTTCACAGATACGCAGTATTTT.

The gene calls are TRBV5-6 and TRBJ2-3, with 7 bases lining up with TRBD1. The CDR3 is made up of 16 amino acids. The trim removed 2 bases at V and 0 bases at J, leaving 6 bases unmatched. Germline assignment: CDR1 SGHDT and CDR2 YYEEEE. The CDR3 DNA reads as TGTGCCAGCAGCTTCCTGGACAGGCCTAGCACAGATACGCAGTATTTT. This gives the protein CASSFLDRPSTDTQYF.

This clone was seen only once. The rearrangement links TRBV4-1 to TRBJ2-5; 8 bases align to TRBD1. The J call could be wrong; TRBJ2-7 is a better fit for the DNA end. Germline CDR1 MGHRA, CDR2 YSYEKL. This CDR3 is 13 amino acids long. The CDR3 bases are TGCGCCAGCAGCCGGACAGGGAGGATCGAGCAGTACTTC. Translated: CASSRTGRIEQYF.

The genes are TRBV11-2 and TRBJ1-2; 9 bases are shared with TRBD1. The CDR3 covers 13 residues. V lost 6 bases and J lost 8; bases outside the gene matches: 7. Germline V gene sequence: CDR1 SGHAT, CDR2 FQNNGV. CDR3 nucleotide sequence: TGTGCCAGCAGGAGCACCGGGACAGGGGGCTACACCTTC. Translation gives CASRSTGTGGYTF.

This sequence joins TRBV19 and TRBJ1-6, with unresolved D. Germline lookup yields CDR1 LNHDA and CDR2 SQIVND (reference sequence). The CDR3 runs to 14 residues. With 6 bases removed from V and 7 bases from J, the gap between germline ends came to 13 bases. The DNA for the CDR3 is TGTGCCAGTAGAATCCAGGCGGGGAATTCACCCCTCCACTTT. Encoded protein: CASRIQAGNSPLHF.

This chain connects TRBV4-3 to TRBJ2-2; D possibly corresponds to TRBD1 (5 bases). The V gene lost 3 bases and the J gene lost 3 bases, with 11 bases spanning the gap. This CDR3 region has 15 residues. Germline loops: CDR1 LGHNA, CDR2 YSLEER. For the CDR3, the DNA is TGCGCCAGCAGCCAGTACAGGTCGGACACCGGGGAGCTGTTTTTT. Protein sequence: CASSQYRSDTGELFF.

The V gene is TRBV4-2, the J gene TRBJ2-5; tentatively, D is TRBD2 (6 bases). The CDR3 runs 18 residues. Germline loops: CDR1 LGHNA, CDR2 YNFKEQ. V was cut by 3 bases and J by 0 bases, with 20 bases left in between. CDR3 residues: CASSHTAGFGGYQETQYF. CDR3 DNA sequence: TGTGCCAGCAGCCACACGGCAGGTTTCGGGGGTTACCAAGAGACCCAGTACTTC.

This chain joins TRBV6-5 and TRBJ2-1, with D perhaps TRBD1 (5 bases). In germline, CDR1 is MNHEY, CDR2 SVGAGI. Trimming removed 8 bases from V and 7 bases from J, with 15 bases in between. This CDR3 contains 13 residues. CDR3 region: CASGRAGQNEQFF. The CDR3 DNA follows: TGTGCCAGCGGCCGGGCAGGGCAGAATGAGCAGTTCTTC.